What follows are 15 T cell receptor beta chains derived from one specimen sequenced in a study of T cell responses to AZD1222 COVID-19 vaccine. The data were produced by immunoSEQ multiplex PCR, yet TCRdb's version contains in-frame clones alone and is incomplete. The sample lists about 67,000 clones, 84% occurring once. The sequencing used peripheral blood, collected on day 0 of AZD1222 vaccination. The receptor set was obtained from an adult in good health.

This sequence joins TRBV9 and TRBJ2-5; the D gene is possibly TRBD2 (5 bases). V was cut by 5 bases and J by 14 bases, with 19 bases left in between. CDR3 length: 12 amino acids. Germline assignment: CDR1 SGDLS and CDR2 YYNGEE. The CDR3 nucleotides read TGTGCCAGCAGTAGAGACACGACTAACCATTACTTC. Residues: CASSRDTTNHYF.

This rearrangement joins TRBV11-2 to TRBJ2-1, with 7 bases fitting TRBD2. This CDR3 comprises 15 residues. Trimming took 5 bases from V and 6 from J; bases not matched to a gene: 10. CDR1 and CDR2 (germline): SGHAT, FQNNGV. CDR3 loop: CASSRGGKGSNEQFF. Here the CDR3 DNA reads TGTGCCAGCAGCCGCGGGGGTAAGGGGAGCAATGAGCAGTTCTTC.

The chain has TRBV6-5 and TRBJ2-5; TRBD1 matches 8 bases. The CDR3 has 15 residues. Germline-derived CDR1 and CDR2 are MNHEY and SVGAGI. The junction had 3 bases not matched to a gene; V was cut back by 0 bases and J by 3 bases. Here the CDR3 DNA reads TGTGCCAGCAGTTACTCCCCGGACAGGGAAGAGACCCAGTACTTC. Residues: CASSYSPDREETQYF.

J is TRBJ2-1 and V is TRBV7-3; the D is unclear. Trimming took off 3 bases at V and 4 bases at J, with 10 bases between the two ends. The germline V gene has CDR1 SGHTA and CDR2 FQGTGA. This CDR3 has 14 amino acids. The CDR3 region has the DNA TGTGCCAGCAGCTTCGGACCTGGGTACAATGAGCAGTTCTTC. Its translation: CASSFGPGYNEQFF.

The chain joins TRBV29-1 to TRBJ2-2; unclear D gene. The V end lost 5 bases, the J end lost 3 bases, and 7 bases lay between the germline ends. Germline V lookup: CDR1 SQVTM, CDR2 ANQGSEA. The CDR3 length is 12 residues. For the CDR3, the DNA is TGCAGCGTTTTCAGACACACCGGGGAGCTGTTTTTT. Amino acid sequence: CSVFRHTGELFF.

This chain links TRBV6-6 with TRBJ2-3; D gene ambiguous. Germline assignment: CDR1 MNHNY and CDR2 SVGAGI (reference sequence). V was clipped by 2 bases and J by 2 bases, with 8 bases between them. This CDR3 is 14 amino acids long. This CDR3 is CASSYDDNTDTQYF. For the CDR3, the DNA is TGTGCCAGCAGTTACGACGACAACACAGATACGCAGTATTTT.

The genes are TRBV27 and TRBJ1-1; D is undetermined. The CDR3 is 14 amino acids. V was shortened by 4 bases and J by 0 bases, with 9 bases between the two germline ends. Per the germline V gene, CDR1 is MNHEY and CDR2 is SMNVEV (reference sequence). CDR3 sequence: CASSSPAMNTEAFF. The CDR3 DNA follows: TGTGCCAGCAGTTCCCCAGCGATGAACACTGAAGCTTTCTTT.

This clone was seen once. This chain uses TRBV5-5 with TRBJ1-4, with a tentative D call TRBD1 (6 bases). The V end was cut by 1 base, the J end by 8 bases, with 15 bases between. The CDR3 totals 15 residues. CDR1 is SGHKS, CDR2 YYEKEE, per germline (reference sequence). The chain's CDR3 is CASSLSGGAVEKLFF. The CDR3 DNA reads TGTGCCAGCAGCTTGTCCGGGGGGGCAGTAGAAAAACTGTTTTTT.

This chain links TRBV5-4 with TRBJ2-1; TRBD2 aligns across 12 bases. Germline V CDR1 and CDR2: SGHNT, YYREEE (reference sequence). The V and J ends lost 4 bases and 6 bases, in that order; junction bases with no gene match: 5. The CDR3 length is 15 residues. The chain's CDR3 is CASSPGTSGPNEQFF. The CDR3, as DNA: TGTGCCAGCAGCCCCGGGACTAGCGGGCCCAATGAGCAGTTCTTC.

V and J are TRBV19 and TRBJ1-1, with D unresolved. Deletions cut 4 bases from V and 1 base from J, with 7 bases between. Germline values: CDR1 LNHDA, CDR2 SQIVND (reference sequence). The CDR3 length is 13 residues. The CDR3 DNA reads TGTGCCAGTAGTAGGTACGGGAACACTGAAGCTTTCTTT. Protein sequence: CASSRYGNTEAFF.

This rearrangement joins TRBV11-2 to TRBJ1-3; no definite D call. Germline lookup yields CDR1 SGHAT and CDR2 FQNNGV. The V end was cut by 1 base, the J end by 0 bases, with 10 bases between. The CDR3 has 16 residues. CDR3 coding DNA: TGTGCCAGCAGCTTAGTAGGCCTTTACTCTGGAAACACCATATATTTT. Protein sequence: CASSLVGLYSGNTIYF.

The J gene is TRBJ1-1, the V gene TRBV20-1, with D uncertain. Germline CDR1 is DFQATT and CDR2 is SNEGSKA (reference sequence). CDR3 length: 11 amino acids. The CDR3 DNA reads TGCAGAGTGACACAGAACACTGAAGCTTTCTTT. It specifies CRVTQNTEAFF.

This clone was observed once. This chain uses TRBV5-1 with TRBJ2-7, with D perhaps TRBD2 (6 bases). The germline V gene has CDR1 SGHRS and CDR2 YFSETQ. The CDR3 is 15 amino acids. V dropped 0 bases and J dropped 5 bases, with 15 bases sitting between them. Here the CDR3 DNA reads TGCGCCAGCAGCTTGGAAGCGGCGGGAAGGCACGAGCAGTACTTC. Translating gives CASSLEAAGRHEQYF.

The chain has TRBV19 and TRBJ2-4, with D perhaps TRBD2 (6 bases). V lost 5 bases and J lost 8, with 10 bases in between. The CDR3 runs 12 residues. CDR1 is LNHDA and CDR2 is SQIVND in the germline V gene (reference sequence). The CDR3 DNA reads TGTGCCAGTAGTGGAGGGTTCGACATTCAGTACTTC. Its translation: CASSGGFDIQYF.

This chain connects TRBV7-2 to TRBJ1-3; TRBD1 aligns across 7 bases. The V and J ends lost 4 bases and 3 bases, in that order; junction bases with no gene match: 6. Germline V gives CDR1 SGHTA, CDR2 FQGNSA. This CDR3 comprises 15 residues. The CDR3 loop reads CASSSKGANGNTIYF. The DNA of the CDR3 is TGTGCCAGCAGCTCAAAGGGGGCTAATGGAAACACCATATATTTT. Full variable domain (missing parts from reference TRBV7-2 and TRBJ1-3): GAGVSQSPSNKVTEKGKDVELRCDPISGHTALYWYRQSLGQGLEFLIYFQGNSAPDKSGLPSDRFSAERTGGSVSTLTIQRTQQEDSAVYLCASSSKGANGNTIYFGEGSWLTVV.